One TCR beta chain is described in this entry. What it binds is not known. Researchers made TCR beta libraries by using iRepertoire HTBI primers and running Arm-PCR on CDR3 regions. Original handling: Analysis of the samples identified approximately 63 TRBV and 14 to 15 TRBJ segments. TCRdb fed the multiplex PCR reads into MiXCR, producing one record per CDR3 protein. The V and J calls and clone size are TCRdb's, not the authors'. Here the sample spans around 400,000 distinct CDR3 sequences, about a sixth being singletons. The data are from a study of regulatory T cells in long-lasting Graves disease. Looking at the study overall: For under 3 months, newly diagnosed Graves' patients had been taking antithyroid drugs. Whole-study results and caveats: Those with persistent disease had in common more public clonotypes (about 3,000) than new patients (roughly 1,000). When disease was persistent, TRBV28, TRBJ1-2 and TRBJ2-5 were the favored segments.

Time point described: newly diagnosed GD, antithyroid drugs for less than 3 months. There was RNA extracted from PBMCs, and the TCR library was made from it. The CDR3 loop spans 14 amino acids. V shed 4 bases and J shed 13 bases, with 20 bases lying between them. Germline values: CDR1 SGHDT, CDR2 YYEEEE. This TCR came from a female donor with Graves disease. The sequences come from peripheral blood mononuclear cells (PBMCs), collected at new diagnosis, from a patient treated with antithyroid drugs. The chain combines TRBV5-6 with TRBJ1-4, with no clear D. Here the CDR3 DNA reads TGTGCCAGCAGCCTGCAGGACGATATACGGGGACTGTTTTTT. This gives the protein CASSLQDDIRGLFF.